This entry lists 24 T cell receptor beta chains sequenced from one sample in a study of beta chain features in type 1 diabetes. Study-wide results and limits: When Type 1 diabetes patients were examined, their TCRB CDR3s proved moderately but significantly shorter in all four CD4+ subsets.

Their antigen targets remain unknown. Investigators reverse transcribed all isolated RNA, so they sequenced expressed TCRB transcripts. Only in-frame clones appear in the TCRdb table, and some are missing; sequencing was by immunoSEQ multiplex PCR. This sample yields 150,000 or so clones, of which 63% are seen a single time; roughly 0.089% belongs to the top ten. The source material was naive CD4+ T cells from blood. These receptors all stem from a young man with type 1 diabetes.

The V gene is TRBV4-3, the J gene TRBJ1-4; no definite D call. The CDR3 consists of 16 residues. Trimming left V 3 bases short and J 7 bases short, with 18 bases between. CDR1 is LGHNA and CDR2 is YSLEER in the germline V gene. The CDR3 protein is CASSQTSVRGSEKLFF. Written as DNA, the CDR3 is TGCGCCAGCAGCCAGACATCAGTACGAGGGTCTGAAAAACTGTTTTTT.

The chain is built from TRBV10-3 and TRBJ2-5; 9 bases fit TRBD1. J was trimmed by 3 bases and V by 6 bases; bases with no gene match: 5. The CDR3 loop spans 14 amino acids. Per the germline V gene, CDR1 is ENHRY and CDR2 is SYGVKD. The CDR3 loop reads CAISLGTGKETQYF. The CDR3 region has the DNA TGTGCCATCAGCCTAGGGACAGGGAAAGAGACCCAGTACTTC.

This clone was found once. V usage is TRBV25-1 and J usage is TRBJ2-7; possible D gene TRBD1, 6 bases. CDR1 is MGHDK and CDR2 is SYGVNS in the germline V gene. Trimming took 11 bases from V and 1 from J, leaving 15 bases between them. This CDR3 is built from 13 residues. The CDR3 loop reads CASGAFGSYEQYF. CDR3 DNA: TGTGCCTCAGGGGCCTTCGGGTCCTACGAGCAGTACTTC.

The rearrangement links TRBV5-1 to TRBJ2-1; 7 bases fit TRBD2. Trimming took 4 bases from V and 0 from J; bases not matched to a gene: 10. This CDR3 region has 17 residues. Germline lookup yields CDR1 SGHRS and CDR2 YFSETQ. CDR3 residues: CASSKRVRGSSYNEQFF. DNA for the CDR3: TGCGCCAGCAGCAAACGAGTGCGGGGGAGCTCCTACAATGAGCAGTTCTTC.

This clone was counted a single time. V is TRBV6-5 and J is TRBJ2-3; the D call may be TRBD1 or TRBD2 (5 bases each). Per the germline V gene, CDR1 is MNHEY and CDR2 is SVGAGI. Trimming took 6 bases from V and 2 from J, leaving 15 bases between them. This CDR3 region has 15 residues. In DNA form, the CDR3 reads TGTGCCAGCAGCCACGAGGGGCTAGACACAGATACGCAGTATTTT. Translated: CASSHEGLDTDTQYF.

The chain employs TRBV2 and TRBJ1-6; 7 bases align to TRBD1. V lost 6 bases and J lost 13; bases outside the gene matches: 6. The CDR3 totals 12 residues. Germline CDR1 reads SNHLY; CDR2 reads FYNNEI. The CDR3 spells CASSGTVGPLHF. The CDR3 DNA sequence: TGTGCCAGCAGCGGGACAGTCGGCCCCCTCCACTTT.

The rearrangement uses TRBV19 and TRBJ1-2; D is undetermined. Trimming pared 6 bases from V and 6 bases from J, leaving 11 bases between. The CDR3 runs to 12 residues. The V gene's germline CDR1 is LNHDA and CDR2 SQIVND (reference sequence). This CDR3 is CASSSSGNGYTF. Here the CDR3 DNA reads TGTGCCAGTAGCTCTAGTGGGAATGGCTACACCTTC.

The gene calls are TRBV30 and TRBJ2-5, with 8 bases aligning to TRBD2. The trim removed 5 bases at V and 1 base at J, leaving 3 bases unmatched. The CDR3 sequence is 13 residues long. In germline, CDR1 is GTSNPN, CDR2 SVGIG (reference sequence). CDR3 nucleotides: TGTGCCTGGGGTACTAGCGGCCAAGAGACCCAGTACTTC. Its translation: CAWGTSGQETQYF.

The chain carries TRBV5-1 and TRBJ1-1; 7 bases line up with TRBD1. Unmatched junction bases numbered 2, after V lost 3 bases and J lost 0 bases. The CDR3 contains 14 residues. Germline CDR1 reads SGHRS; CDR2 reads YFSETQ. CDR3 in amino acids: CASSSGQLNTEAFF. CDR3 bases: TGCGCCAGCAGCTCGGGACAGTTGAACACTGAAGCTTTCTTT.

A single count supports this clone. This sequence joins TRBV25-1 and TRBJ1-2; D unresolved. The CDR3 runs to 11 residues. Germline CDR1 and CDR2: MGHDK and SYGVNS. Trimming removed 3 bases from V and 7 bases from J, with 6 bases in between. CDR3 coding DNA: TGTGCCAGCAGTGACTACGGTGGCTACACCTTC. It codes for CASSDYGGYTF.

This clone was found a few times. The chain recombines TRBV9 with TRBJ1-2; 7 bases agree with TRBD1. The CDR3 is made up of 12 amino acids. Germline V CDR1 and CDR2: SGDLS, YYNGEE. J was trimmed by 6 bases and V by 6 bases; bases with no gene match: 5. CDR3 DNA: TGTGCCAGCACCAGAACAGGGGATGGCTACACCTTC. It yields the protein CASTRTGDGYTF.

The sample holds a few counts of this clone. CDR3 nucleotide sequence: TGTGCCAGCAGTCCTGGAAGTGAGCAGTTCTTC. It yields the protein CASSPGSEQFF. This chain links TRBV11-2 with TRBJ2-1; D call uncertain. Trimming removed 6 bases from V and 9 bases from J, with 9 bases in between. Germline lookup yields CDR1 SGHAT and CDR2 FQNNGV. The CDR3 sequence is 11 residues long. Full variable domain (remainder filled in from reference TRBV11-2 and TRBJ2-1): EAGVAQSPRYKIIEKRQSVAFWCNPISGHATLYWYQQILGQGPKLLIQFQNNGVVDDSQLPKDRFSAERLKGVDSTLKIQPAKLEDSAVYLCASSPGSEQFFGPGTRLTVL.

The chain is built from TRBV7-2 and TRBJ2-1; D ambiguous. CDR3 length: 11 residues. Germline V gene sequence: CDR1 SGHTA, CDR2 FQGNSA. V was shortened by 6 bases and J by 5 bases, with 5 bases between the two germline ends. As DNA, the CDR3 is TGTGCCAGCAGGTTCGACAATGAGCAGTTCTTC. Translating it yields CASRFDNEQFF.

The CDR3 loop is CASSAYSYTEAFF. CDR3 bases: TGTGCCAGCAGCGCGTACAGCTACACTGAAGCTTTCTTT. The V and J genes are TRBV5-6 and TRBJ1-1; unclear D gene. This CDR3 comprises 13 residues. The V end was cut by 4 bases, the J end by 3 bases, with 10 bases between. CDR1 is SGHDT and CDR2 is YYEEEE in the germline V gene. Variable domain in full (rest from reference TRBV5-6 and TRBJ1-1): DAGVTQSPTHLIKTRGQQVTLRCSPKSGHDTVSWYQQALGQGPQFIFQYYEEEERQRGNFPDRFSGHQFPNYSSELNVNALLLGDSALYLCASSAYSYTEAFFGQGTRLTVV.

The genes are TRBV4-3 and TRBJ1-1, with 7 bases fitting TRBD1. With V trimmed by 5 bases and J by 4 bases, 7 bases remained unmatched. The CDR3 has 14 residues. Per germline, CDR1 LGHNA and CDR2 YSLEER. The CDR3 protein is CASSNGRTGTEAFF. The CDR3 bases are TGCGCCAGCAGCAATGGTCGGACAGGCACTGAAGCTTTCTTT.

J is TRBJ2-5 and V is TRBV4-3; D may be TRBD2 (5 bases). V lost 3 bases and J lost 2, with 16 bases in between. Germline values: CDR1 LGHNA, CDR2 YSLEER. The CDR3 has 16 residues. CDR3 nucleotides: TGCGCCAGCAGCCACGGCTACGGACTCGGACAAGAGACCCAGTACTTC. Translated: CASSHGYGLGQETQYF.

CDR3 residues: CSVEGRGLHNEQFF. The CDR3 coding sequence is TGCAGCGTTGAAGGGCGAGGGCTACACAATGAGCAGTTCTTC. The chain joins TRBV29-1 to TRBJ2-1; tentative D call: TRBD2 (5 bases). Trimming left V 1 base short and J 5 bases short, with 12 bases between. Germline V lookup: CDR1 SQVTM, CDR2 ANQGSEA. The CDR3 contains 14 residues.

This clone was detected a few times. V is TRBV29-1 and J is TRBJ2-5; D remains unclear. CDR1 is SQVTM and CDR2 is ANQGSEA in the germline V gene. V dropped 5 bases and J dropped 4 bases, with 14 bases sitting between them. The length of the CDR3 is 13 residues. CDR3 sequence reads: CSVSLVRAETQYF. The CDR3 DNA is TGCAGCGTTTCCCTGGTTAGGGCAGAGACCCAGTACTTC.

This chain uses TRBV7-2 with TRBJ1-2; TRBD1 agrees at 10 bases. V was clipped by 5 bases and J by 6 bases; unmatched bases: 12. Germline V CDR1 and CDR2: SGHTA, FQGNSA. This CDR3 is 16 amino acids long. CDR3 coding DNA: TGTGCCAGCAGCCCCGCGGGACAGGGGCCCTTGCATGGCTACACCTTC. Its protein is CASSPAGQGPLHGYTF.

The CDR3 is CASSLLLTGELFF. As DNA, the CDR3 is TGTGCCAGCAGCTTACTACTCACCGGGGAGCTGTTTTTT. The chain carries TRBV11-2 and TRBJ2-2; D is unclear. Trimming shortened V by 2 bases and J by 4 bases, and 5 bases separated the two germline ends. CDR1 and CDR2 (germline): SGHAT, FQNNGV. This CDR3 region has 13 residues.

The rearrangement links TRBV9 to TRBJ2-5, with D perhaps matching TRBD2 (5 bases). This CDR3 is 16 amino acids long. Deletions cut 0 bases from V and 1 base from J, with 13 bases between. Germline CDR1 and CDR2: SGDLS and YYNGEE. The CDR3 reads CASSVATGSLQETQYF. The CDR3 nucleotides read TGTGCCAGCAGCGTAGCTACGGGGAGCCTCCAAGAGACCCAGTACTTC.

The gene calls are TRBV29-1 and TRBJ2-7; TRBD1 matches 7 bases. Germline V CDR1 and CDR2: SQVTM, ANQGSEA. With 3 bases clipped from V and 3 bases from J, the junction kept 8 bases outside the gene matches. This CDR3 is 14 amino acids long. The CDR3 spells CSVEGRGKGYEQYF. Written as DNA, the CDR3 is TGCAGCGTTGAGGGCAGGGGGAAAGGCTACGAGCAGTACTTC.

The gene calls are TRBV7-7 and TRBJ2-5, with 8 bases aligning to TRBD1. The CDR3 has 13 amino acids. V lost 5 bases and J lost 5; bases outside the gene matches: 4. The germline gives CDR1 SSHAT, CDR2 FNYEAQ (reference sequence). For the CDR3, the DNA is TGTGCCAGCAGCCCGGGACAGGCCGAGACCCAGTACTTC. As protein: CASSPGQAETQYF.

The chain links TRBV9 to TRBJ1-2, with D perhaps TRBD1 (5 bases). CDR1 SGDLS and CDR2 YYNGEE come from the germline V gene. The V end was cut by 5 bases, the J end by 1 base, with 9 bases between. This CDR3 spans 13 amino acids. The CDR3 is CASRDTSNYGYTF. CDR3 DNA sequence: TGTGCCAGCAGGGACACCAGTAACTATGGCTACACCTTC.